The 15 T cell receptor beta chains in this list originate from one sample, sequenced in a study of OX40 agonist ivuxolimab in advanced cancers. Libraries were prepared by immunoSEQ multiplex PCR; TCRdb keeps only in-frame clonotypes and omits some of them. The data contain approximately 70,000 clones, approximately 90% of them singletons. The sequencing used CD4+ or CD8+ T cells sorted from blood, collected in a trial of the OX40 agonist ivuxolimab. Every receptor here comes from an adult with an advanced solid tumor such as melanoma, head and neck, liver or kidney cancer.

The chain uses TRBV7-3 and TRBJ2-6; D possibly uses TRBD1 or TRBD2 (5 bases each). The CDR3 length is 16 residues. V was shortened by 4 bases and J by 1 base, with 11 bases between the two germline ends. CDR1 is SGHTA, CDR2 FQGTGA, per germline. The CDR3 DNA reads TGTGCCAGCAGCTCCCGGGACGGGTCTGGGGCCAACGTCCTGACTTTC. Encoded protein: CASSSRDGSGANVLTF.

Regarding this clone: Other DNA sequences in this specimen translate into the identical CDR3. The chain joins TRBV18 to TRBJ2-3; D not certain. Germline V CDR1 and CDR2: KGHSH, LQKENI. Between the trimmed V and J ends, which lost 6 bases and 0 bases, there was a span of 4 bases. The CDR3 runs to 12 residues. CDR3 nucleotide sequence: TGTGCCAGCTCCCCTAGCACAGATACGCAGTATTTT. The encoded protein is CASSPSTDTQYF.

This chain joins TRBV14 and TRBJ2-7; TRBD1 matches at 7 bases. V was pared by 1 base and J by 2 bases, with 11 bases of the junction left unmatched. The CDR3 has 17 amino acids. The germline CDR1 and CDR2 sequences are SGHDN and FVKESK. This chain's CDR3 is CASSQALGQGVPYEQYF. DNA for the CDR3: TGTGCCAGCAGCCAAGCCCTGGGGCAGGGGGTCCCCTACGAGCAGTACTTC.

This chain links TRBV15 with TRBJ2-5; 9 positions agree with TRBD2. Germline CDR1 LNHNV, CDR2 YYDKDF (reference sequence). There are 14 residues in the CDR3. Trimming at V came to 4 bases and at J to 2 bases, leaving 2 bases not matched to a gene. The CDR3, as DNA: TGTGCCACCAGCAAAGGACTAGCGCAAGAGACCCAGTACTTC. Amino acids: CATSKGLAQETQYF.

The V call is TRBV5-1, the J call TRBJ2-1; 7 bases fit TRBD1. Germline CDR1 SGHRS, CDR2 YFSETQ. The J segment lost 4 bases and the V segment lost 0 bases, leaving 4 bases of the junction unmatched. This CDR3 is built from 15 residues. The CDR3 spells CASSLDGTVYNEQFF. The DNA for the CDR3 is TGCGCCAGCAGCTTGGACGGGACAGTTTACAATGAGCAGTTCTTC.

The V and J genes are TRBV19 and TRBJ1-1; TRBD1 aligns across 8 bases. CDR1 and CDR2 (germline): LNHDA, SQIVND (reference sequence). J gave up 2 bases and V 6 bases, and 8 bases lay outside the gene matches. CDR3 length: 15 residues. The CDR3 loop reads CASRADRGLNTEAFF. CDR3 coding DNA: TGTGCCAGTAGGGCCGACAGGGGCCTCAACACTGAAGCTTTCTTT.

As concerns this clone: At one end the junction does not follow the germline gene, possibly because of a read error. The J gene is TRBJ2-7, the V gene TRBV7-7; D is uncertain. Germline V gene data show CDR1 as SSHAT and CDR2 as FNYEAQ (reference sequence). This CDR3 region has 13 residues. This CDR3 reads CASSSDTSGEQYF. CDR3 DNA sequence: TGTGCTAGCAGCTCCGACACTTCGGGCGAGCAGTACTTC.

This chain uses TRBV9 with TRBJ2-1; D uncertain. Between the trimmed V and J ends, which lost 0 bases and 5 bases, there was a span of 6 bases. Germline V gene data show CDR1 as SGDLS and CDR2 as YYNGEE. The CDR3 loop spans 13 amino acids. The CDR3 DNA sequence: TGTGCCAGCAGCGTAGCCACAGACAATGAGCAGTTCTTC. Translation: CASSVATDNEQFF.

This rearrangement joins TRBV5-1 to TRBJ1-1, with TRBD1 as a possible D gene (6 bases). The V gene's germline CDR1 is SGHRS and CDR2 YFSETQ. This CDR3 comprises 15 residues. V shed 4 bases and J shed 1 base, with 14 bases lying between them. This CDR3 reads CASSPGDRENTEAFF. In DNA, the CDR3 is TGCGCCAGCAGCCCAGGGGACCGGGAGAACACTGAAGCTTTCTTT.

The chain couples TRBV5-1 to TRBJ2-1, with TRBD1 matching 9 bases. This CDR3 region has 15 residues. V dropped 4 bases and J dropped 7; count of bases not matched to a gene: 9. Germline lookup yields CDR1 SGHRS and CDR2 YFSETQ. The CDR3 is CASSRGQGSLNEQFF. The CDR3 nucleotides read TGCGCCAGCAGCAGGGGACAGGGCTCTTTGAATGAGCAGTTCTTC. Complete variable domain (other parts from reference TRBV5-1 and TRBJ2-1): KAGVTQTPRYLIKTRGQQVTLSCSPISGHRSVSWYQQTPGQGLQFLFEYFSETQRNKGNFPGRFSGRQFSNSRSEMNVSTLELGDSALYLCASSRGQGSLNEQFFGPGTRLTVL.

This sequence joins TRBV11-2 and TRBJ2-1; 15 nucleotides align to TRBD2. Per the germline V gene, CDR1 is SGHAT and CDR2 is FQNNGV. V lost 4 bases, J lost 7 bases, and 5 bases stayed unmatched. The CDR3 sequence is 16 residues long. The CDR3 nucleotides read TGTGCCAGCAGCTCCAAGGGGACTAGCGGGAGGAATGAGCAGTTCTTC. It translates to CASSSKGTSGRNEQFF. Full variable domain (rest looked up from reference TRBV11-2 and TRBJ2-1): EAGVAQSPRYKIIEKRQSVAFWCNPISGHATLYWYQQILGQGPKLLIQFQNNGVVDDSQLPKDRFSAERLKGVDSTLKIQPAKLEDSAVYLCASSSKGTSGRNEQFFGPGTRLTVL.

This clone is a singleton in its sample. The chain uses TRBV6-5 and TRBJ1-4, with D maybe TRBD1 (6 bases). Per the germline V gene, CDR1 is MNHEY and CDR2 is SVGAGI. V lost 6 bases and J lost 5, with 16 bases in between. This CDR3 has 15 residues. CDR3 amino acids: CASSPMTGLNEKLFF. The CDR3, as DNA: TGTGCCAGCAGCCCGATGACAGGCCTAAATGAAAAACTGTTTTTT.

V is TRBV29-1 and J is TRBJ2-6, with 7 bases that match TRBD2. CDR3 length: 17 residues. The germline gives CDR1 SQVTM, CDR2 ANQGSEA. The junction had 8 bases not matched to a gene; V was cut back by 3 bases and J by 0 bases. The CDR3 protein is CSVEGFSGYSGANVLTF. CDR3 nucleotide sequence: TGCAGCGTTGAGGGTTTTAGCGGGTACTCTGGGGCCAACGTCCTGACTTTC.

This clone has more than one count but fewer than ten. This chain uses TRBV7-9 with TRBJ2-7; 14 bases align to TRBD2. The CDR3 is made up of 14 amino acids. The germline CDR1 and CDR2 sequences are SEHNR and FQNEAQ (reference sequence). J was trimmed by 6 bases and V by 6 bases; bases with no gene match: 4. The CDR3 is CASSPGTSGSEQYF. Written as DNA, the CDR3 is TGTGCCAGCAGTCCCGGGACTAGCGGGAGCGAGCAGTACTTC.

The genes are TRBV7-2 and TRBJ2-5; 8 bases are shared with TRBD2. J was trimmed by 7 bases and V by 1 base; bases with no gene match: 11. The CDR3 runs 16 residues. Germline V CDR1 and CDR2: SGHTA, FQGNSA. DNA for the CDR3: TGTGCCAGCAGCTTAGGTTTGCGGGGGGCCGCGGGGACCCAGTACTTC. Encoded protein: CASSLGLRGAAGTQYF.